This T cell receptor (beta chain) originates from a study of shared clonotypes between healthy human individuals. General study points: Naive subsets generally had larger estimated richness than memory subsets. The study found lower generation probabilities in non-shared clonotypes than in those shared by all four donors.

Clones were read by immunoSEQ multiplex PCR, and TCRdb kept only the in-frame ones, dropping some. The table has over a million clones, about 98% seen once; the top ten hold approximately 0.44%. The CDR3 sequence is 13 residues long. CDR1 SGDLS and CDR2 YYNGEE come from the germline V gene. Trimming stripped 0 bases from V and 6 bases from J, with 7 bases between. A CD45RA+ naive subset and a CD45RA-negative memory subset were split from CD4+ cells. Notes on this clone: Its antigen is currently unknown. The same CDR3 can be traced to other DNA sequences in this sample.

The receptor was isolated from a man aged 30 to 45 in good health. This chain links TRBV9 with TRBJ2-1; D ambiguous. Sequenced sample: naive CD4+ T cells sorted from blood. The subset here: CD45RA+ positively selected. The CDR3 sequence: CASSVGLGNEQFF. The CDR3 nucleotides read TGTGCCAGCAGCGTAGGTCTTGGCAATGAGCAGTTCTTC.